This TCR beta chain was recovered during a study of T cell responses to AZD1222 COVID-19 vaccine. Turning to the study itself: Whether given at about 4 or about 12 weeks, second doses were pooled. Regarding the study as a whole: Females outnumbered males among donors, who were mostly white British; clonal diversity was possibly underestimated. Per reports, nearly half of all spike-specific TCRs target regions that are unmutated in variants. CD4 TCRs associated with vaccination spanned spike, dominating at 160-218 and 743-854.

Using immunoSEQ multiplex PCR, the repertoire was profiled, and TCRdb retains in-frame clones only, with some absent. The profile covers 140,000 to 150,000 clones, with around 93% appearing a single time and about 9.1% taken by the ten largest. Points on this clone: Its target is not known.

The source of this sequence is an adult in good health. Sequenced here: peripheral blood, sampled on day 0 of AZD1222 vaccination.

CDR3 residues: CASSPPNQPQHF. The DNA for the CDR3 is TGTGCCAGCTCACCGCCAAATCAGCCCCAGCATTTT. V is TRBV18 and J is TRBJ1-5; no clear D. The CDR3 runs to 12 residues. V dropped 3 bases and J dropped 4 bases, with 4 bases sitting between them. The germline V gene has CDR1 KGHSH and CDR2 LQKENI.